The clone carrying this T cell receptor beta chain was detected once. The CDR3 totals 15 residues. J gave up 3 bases and V 4 bases, and 6 bases lay outside the gene matches. CDR1 and CDR2 (germline): ENHRY, SYGVKD. This specimen comes from a study of blood T cell repertoires in COVID-19. Authors' analysis steps: Quantification of nucleated cells was approximated via reference gene primer amplification. Profiling relied on immunoSEQ multiplex PCR, and the TCRdb table lists in-frame clones only, not all of them. V and J calls and clone size are those listed in that table; D and trimming were worked out from the DNA. This table holds around 270,000 clones, around 84% found once.

This sequence was found in a woman in her forties who had recovered from COVID-19. This rearrangement joins TRBV10-3 to TRBJ2-1; 7 positions agree with TRBD2. Material: peripheral blood. This CDR3 reads CAISAGGGGYNEQFF. Here the CDR3 DNA reads TGTGCCATCAGTGCTGGCGGCGGGGGCTACAATGAGCAGTTCTTC.